This T cell receptor beta chain was captured by sequencing in a study of T-cell memory formation after mild COVID-19. TCRdb independently ran MiXCR on the 5' RACE reads; one entry per CDR3 protein. The sample contains about 350,000 distinct CDR3 sequences, approximately 14% of which appear only once. CDR1 MNHEY and CDR2 SVGAGI come from the germline V gene. V lost 5 bases and J 8 bases, leaving 16 bases between the germline ends. This CDR3 has 14 residues. Sequencing was done on a sample of PBMCs or a T cell subset sorted from them (not recorded which). This TCR was recovered from a man younger than 35 who had mild COVID-19 (a few samples of this study predate the infection). Cell type and time point are not known. The chain employs TRBV6-5 and TRBJ1-5; a weak D match, TRBD1 (6 bases). The CDR3 coding sequence is TGTGCCAGCAGTGGACAGCCAGGGGTGAAGCCCCAGCATTTT. Its translation: CASSGQPGVKPQHF.